Each of the 27 T cell receptor beta chains below was sequenced from the same sample in a study of T cells in Graves' hyperthyroidism and ophthalmopathy. Researchers took RNA transcripts and amplified the TCR beta CDR3 regions from them. RT-PCR in the first round (using the HTBI primer set) targeted the TCR CDR3. TCRdb redid the calling of the multiplex PCR reads with MiXCR, one entry per CDR3 protein. The sample has around 760,000 distinct CDR3 sequences, approximately 40% seen once. Sequenced input: blood. Source of these receptors: a woman aged 40 to 49 with Graves' hyperthyroidism.

This clonotype has ten or more counts. The genes are TRBV7-8 and TRBJ2-6, with 8 bases fitting TRBD1. This CDR3 has 16 residues. V lost 4 bases, J lost 0 bases, and 2 bases stayed unmatched. The germline V gene has CDR1 SGHVS and CDR2 FQNEAQ. CDR3 bases: TGTGCCAGCAGCTGGGACAGGCTCTCTGGGGCCAACGTCCTGACTTTC. Translation gives CASSWDRLSGANVLTF. The full variable domain, completed using reference TRBV7-8 and TRBJ2-6, is GAGVSQSPRYKVAKRGQDVALRCDPISGHVSLFWYQQALGQGPEFLTYFQNEAQLDKSGLPSDRFFAERPEGSVSTLKIQRTQQEDSAVYLCASSWDRLSGANVLTFGAGSRLTVL.

This clonotype was observed a handful of times. The CDR3 nucleotides read TGCAGCGCCTCTCCCCCTCCGGGGGGACTACAAGAGACCCAGTACTTC. Protein product: CSASPPPGGLQETQYF. This chain uses TRBV29-1 with TRBJ2-5; TRBD2 matches at 7 bases. The germline V gene has CDR1 SQVTM and CDR2 ANQGSEA. The junction had 16 bases not matched to a gene; V was cut back by 7 bases and J by 2 bases. The CDR3 consists of 16 residues.

This clonotype showed up many times. The chain couples TRBV19 to TRBJ1-1; D unclear. From germline, CDR1 is LNHDA and CDR2 SQIVND (reference sequence). The CDR3 runs 15 residues. Trimming cost V 5 bases and J 0 bases, with 13 bases left between them. The CDR3 nucleotides read TGTGCCAGTAGTCCAACGACACGGATGAACACTGAAGCTTTCTTT. Protein product: CASSPTTRMNTEAFF.

The chain has TRBV2 and TRBJ1-2, with 7 bases identical to TRBD1. This CDR3 region has 14 residues. Germline-derived CDR1 and CDR2 are SNHLY and FYNNEI. V was pared by 5 bases and J by 4 bases, with 7 bases of the junction left unmatched. The CDR3 sequence is CASSSPSGGYGYTF. CDR3 DNA: TGTGCCAGCAGTTCACCCTCAGGGGGCTATGGCTACACCTTC.

At least ten counts were recorded for this clonotype. V and J are TRBV10-3 and TRBJ1-5; 11 bases agree with TRBD1. The CDR3 has 16 amino acids. V shed 6 bases and J 3 bases; nucleotides not matched to a gene: 7. In germline, CDR1 is ENHRY, CDR2 SYGVKD. The CDR3 region is CAISPGTGGSNQPQHF. In DNA, the CDR3 is TGTGCCATCAGCCCCGGGACAGGGGGTTCCAATCAGCCCCAGCATTTT.

The gene calls are TRBV29-1 and TRBJ1-3, with unresolved D. Germline V gene lookup returns CDR1 SQVTM and CDR2 ANQGSEA. V lost 3 bases to trimming and J lost 9 bases, with 15 bases between them. The CDR3 length is 13 residues. The CDR3 DNA reads as TGCAGCGTTGACGACGGGGTAGATGGCACCATATATTTT. Protein product: CSVDDGVDGTIYF.

This chain joins TRBV10-3 and TRBJ2-7; D unclear. Germline CDR1 ENHRY, CDR2 SYGVKD. The V gene lost 2 bases and the J gene lost 5 bases, with 10 bases spanning the gap. The CDR3 is 13 amino acids. CDR3 sequence (DNA): TGTGCCATCAGTGAGCTCCGCACGCACGAGCAGTACTTC. Amino acid sequence: CAISELRTHEQYF.

The chain employs TRBV12-3 or TRBV12-4 and TRBJ2-5, with D perhaps matching TRBD1 or TRBD2 (5 bases each). This CDR3 is built from 14 residues. V lost 3 bases to trimming and J lost 5 bases, with 13 bases between them. The CDR3 region is CASSLRGTGETQYF. The CDR3 DNA follows: TGTGCCAGCAGTTTGAGGGGCACCGGGGAGACCCAGTACTTC.

The chain joins TRBV7-2 to TRBJ2-5; no definite D call. Germline values: CDR1 SGHTA, CDR2 FQGNSA. This CDR3 region has 14 residues. Trimming pared 1 base from V and 5 bases from J, leaving 11 bases between. The CDR3 sequence: CASSLVHGGETQYF. The CDR3, as DNA: TGTGCCAGCAGCTTAGTTCACGGTGGGGAGACCCAGTACTTC.

The rearrangement links TRBV2 to TRBJ2-7; D is possibly TRBD1 (6 bases). Germline CDR1 reads SNHLY; CDR2 reads FYNNEI. The germline V and J ends were trimmed by 5 bases and 4 bases, with 18 bases remaining between them. The CDR3 consists of 15 residues. CDR3 in amino acids: CASSLSGAGDYEQYF. CDR3 coding DNA: TGTGCCAGCAGTCTATCCGGCGCAGGGGATTACGAGCAGTACTTC.

The chain employs TRBV7-8 and TRBJ2-2; 12 bases match TRBD2. Germline V gene sequence: CDR1 SGHVS, CDR2 FQNEAQ. The V gene end was trimmed by 5 bases and the J gene end by 1 base; junction bases not matched to a gene: 2. There are 16 residues in the CDR3. This CDR3 is CASSLTSGRNTGELFF. CDR3 DNA sequence: TGTGCCAGCAGCCTGACTAGCGGGAGGAACACCGGGGAGCTGTTTTTT.

This clonotype was seen ten or more times. This chain connects TRBV7-2 to TRBJ1-1; D is unclear. The CDR3 loop spans 16 amino acids. With 5 bases removed from V and 4 bases from J, the gap between germline ends came to 20 bases. Germline V lookup: CDR1 SGHTA, CDR2 FQGNSA. CDR3 amino acids: CASSLQSLWQVTEAFF. The CDR3 nucleotides are TGTGCCAGCAGCCTCCAATCGCTGTGGCAAGTCACTGAAGCTTTCTTT.

V usage is TRBV9 and J usage is TRBJ2-7; D gene ambiguous. V was cut by 5 bases and J by 3 bases, with 12 bases left in between. The CDR3 totals 13 residues. CDR1 and CDR2 from the germline V gene are SGDLS and YYNGEE. The DNA of the CDR3 is TGTGCCAGCAGTTACTCGGCGATCTACGAGCAGTACTTC. Its translation is CASSYSAIYEQYF. The full variable domain, in which reference TRBV9 and TRBJ2-7 provide the parts outside the CDR3, is DSGVTQTPKHLITATGQRVTLRCSPRSGDLSVYWYQQSLDQGLQFLIQYYNGEERAKGNILERFSAQQFPDLHSELNLSSLELGDSALYFCASSYSAIYEQYFGPGTRLTVT.

The genes are TRBV20-1 and TRBJ2-7; TRBD1 matches at 9 bases. V shed 5 bases and J 2 bases; nucleotides not matched to a gene: 4. Per germline, CDR1 DFQATT and CDR2 SNEGSKA (reference sequence). The CDR3 length is 13 residues. This CDR3 reads CSAAGTGPYEQYF. In DNA, the CDR3 is TGCAGTGCTGCGGGGACAGGGCCCTACGAGCAGTACTTC.

A remark on this clonotype: The junction shows a germline mismatch at one end, possibly a read error. The chain recombines TRBV7-6 with TRBJ1-1, with a possible D match to TRBD1 (5 bases). From germline, CDR1 is SGHVS and CDR2 FNYEAQ. This CDR3 spans 16 amino acids. The CDR3 nucleotides are TGTGCCGGCAGCTTAGTATCTCGGGGGGGGAAGACTGAAGCTTTCTTT. Residues: CAGSLVSRGGKTEAFF.

The V and J genes are TRBV2 and TRBJ1-5; D call uncertain. V lost 8 bases, J lost 0 bases, and 11 bases lay in between. The CDR3 loop spans 14 amino acids. The germline V gene encodes CDR1 SNHLY and CDR2 FYNNEI. CDR3 coding DNA: TGTGCCAGCCTAGGACGGGATAGCAATCAGCCCCAGCATTTT. Encoded protein: CASLGRDSNQPQHF.

The chain is built from TRBV6-5 and TRBJ2-7; TRBD1 matches 8 bases. V gave up 2 bases and J gave up 3 bases; unmatched junction bases: 3. The CDR3 contains 14 residues. The germline CDR1 and CDR2 sequences are MNHEY and SVGAGI. The CDR3 reads CASSYATGGYEQYF. For the CDR3, the DNA is TGTGCCAGCAGTTACGCAACAGGGGGCTACGAGCAGTACTTC.

As to this clonotype: This clone may be a read error of a much larger clone one base away. V is TRBV10-3 and J is TRBJ1-6; D not resolved. This CDR3 has 15 residues. Germline CDR1 ENHRY, CDR2 SYGVKD. Trimming removed 5 bases from V and 5 bases from J, with 13 bases in between. CDR3 nucleotides: TGTGCCATCAGTTACTCGGGTGCTGATAATTCACCCCTCCACTTT. Its translation is CAISYSGADNSPLHF.

There are a few counts of this clonotype. Relative to the germline gene, one junction end is altered; a read error may explain this. V is TRBV7-9 and J is TRBJ2-7, with TRBD2 matching 8 bases. Germline V gene sequence: CDR1 SEHNR, CDR2 FQNEAQ (reference sequence). CDR3 length equals 16 residues. This CDR3 is CASSQGGSGTLGEQYF. In nucleotides, the CDR3 is TGCGCCAGCAGCCAAGGTGGTAGCGGGACTCTAGGCGAGCAGTACTTC.

Note on this clonotype: A much larger clonotype is one base distant, so this may be a read error. The gene calls are TRBV12-3 or TRBV12-4 and TRBJ2-6; maybe TRBD1 (5 bases). The CDR3 runs 15 residues. Here the CDR3 reads CASSFGNSGANALTF. The CDR3, as DNA: TGTGCCAGCAGTTTCGGAAACTCTGGGGCCAACGCCCTGACTTTC.

V usage is TRBV28 and J usage is TRBJ2-2; 9 bases agree with TRBD2. CDR3 length equals 19 residues. From germline, CDR1 is MDHEN and CDR2 SYDVKM. V dropped 5 bases and J dropped 5; count of bases not matched to a gene: 18. The CDR3 nucleotides read TGTGCCAGCAGTCCTCAATCCCTAAGACTAGCGGAATATACCGGGGAGCTGTTTTTT. It encodes CASSPQSLRLAEYTGELFF.

This clonotype appeared a few times. The chain combines TRBV20-1 with TRBJ2-7; 8 positions agree with TRBD2. CDR1 and CDR2 (germline): DFQATT, SNEGSKA (reference sequence). V shed 6 bases and J 0 bases; nucleotides not matched to a gene: 4. This CDR3 contains 13 residues. CDR3 protein: CSAPLAGSYEQYF. In DNA form, the CDR3 reads TGCAGTGCGCCTCTAGCGGGCTCCTACGAGCAGTACTTC.

Comment on this clonotype: A clone one base away is much larger, so this may be a read error. The chain links TRBV7-9 to TRBJ1-1, with 7 bases aligning to TRBD1. Germline V gives CDR1 SEHNR, CDR2 FQNEAQ (reference sequence). The CDR3 totals 15 residues. The CDR3 protein is CANSSTGPVSAEAFF. CDR3 DNA: TGTGCCAACAGCTCGACAGGGCCGGTTAGCGCTGAAGCTTTCTTT.

A word on this clonotype: A much larger clone differs from this one at a single base, so this may be a read error. CDR3 amino acids: CASIPSGEGGTQYF. The CDR3, as DNA: TGTGCCAGCATCCCTTCAGGGGAGGGAGGGACCCAGTACTTC. This rearrangement joins TRBV12-3 or TRBV12-4 to TRBJ2-5, with a weak D call TRBD2 (7 bases). V lost 7 bases to trimming and J lost 7 bases, with 19 bases between them. The CDR3 runs to 14 residues.

J is TRBJ1-2 and V is TRBV4-1; possible D gene TRBD1, 5 bases. V lost 1 base and J 4 bases, leaving 10 bases between the germline ends. The CDR3 runs to 14 residues. Germline V CDR1 and CDR2: MGHRA, YSYEKL. CDR3 nucleotide sequence: TGCGCCAGCAGCCAAGTCCAGGGATCCTATGGCTACACCTTC. Its protein product is CASSQVQGSYGYTF.

The chain is built from TRBV24-1 and TRBJ1-2; D possibly corresponds to TRBD1 (5 bases). V lost 7 bases and J 0 bases, leaving 11 bases between the germline ends. CDR3 length: 14 residues. Germline V gene sequence: CDR1 KGHDR, CDR2 SFDVKD. As DNA, the CDR3 is TGTGCCACCAGCCTCCGGGGGACTAACTATGGCTACACCTTC. It translates to CATSLRGTNYGYTF.

This clonotype has a handful of counts. The junction departs from germline at one end; a sequencing error may be responsible. The rearrangement links TRBV5-5 to TRBJ2-7; possible D gene TRBD1, 5 bases. The CDR3 covers 14 residues. CDR1 SGHKS and CDR2 YYEKEE come from the germline V gene (reference sequence). The CDR3 loop reads CASSPGQDGSEQYF. CDR3 nucleotides: TGCGCCAGCAGCCCCGGACAAGACGGATCTGAGCAGTACTTC.